This entry concerns a single T cell receptor (beta chain). In this sample, this clone turned up once. The target of this receptor is not known. The sample holds no much larger clone one base away, and base qualities are not on file. Per the germline V gene, LGHNA is the CDR1 and YNFKEQ is the CDR2. V is shortened by 0 bases, J by 4 bases, and the region joining them spans 13 bases. The CDR3 has 16 amino acids, counting the end cysteine and phenylalanine. Of the read, only the CDR3 DNA is kept; its 48 bases are in frame from base 1. This sample stems from a study of control samples from healthy donors and cancer patients (dated by TCRdb to the early 2020s). The library was made by the immunoSEQ multiplex PCR assay. The table comes from immuneACCESS by way of TCRdb, which keeps in-frame sequences with V and J called. Part of the clones is missing from these tables; in studies checked, under half for an unresolved V gene and the rest for unknown reasons. The sample table lists under 65,000 clones, 80% to 90% of them with a count of one. The ten most abundant clones make up about 13% of the sample.

The receptor was derived from a woman in her sixties or seventies with lung cancer. The chain uses TRBV4-2 and TRBJ1-5; the D gene is possibly TRBD1, with 6 bases matching. The source material was PBMCs. The DNA reads TGTGCCAGCAGCCAAGATTCCGGACAGACAAATCAGCCCCAGCATTTT. Its translation reads: CASSQDSGQTNQPQHF.